This T cell receptor (beta chain) emerged from a study of cytomegalovirus exposure and HLA in healthy donors. General study results and limits: In vitro work confirmed that a few CMV-associated chains recognize CMV antigens.

Nominally healthy donors were sampled, though unrecorded immune exposures were likely. The length of the CDR3 is 14 residues. Looked up from germline, CDR1 is KGHSH and CDR2 is LQKENI. PCR employed 60 Vbeta and 13 Jbeta primers. The data were produced by immunoSEQ multiplex PCR, yet TCRdb's version contains in-frame clones alone and is incomplete. This table has under 70,000 clones, approximately 67% appearing once. To note about this clone: What it binds is unknown.

The sequencing sample was made of PBMCs. The TCR originated in a woman in her twenties or thirties in good health and CMV-seronegative. The chain carries TRBV18 and TRBJ2-5, with D maybe TRBD2 (7 bases). The DNA end favors TRBJ2-7, so the J call may be wrong. Here the CDR3 reads CASSHLGGAYEQYF. The CDR3 region has the DNA TGTGCCAGCTCACATTTAGGGGGGGCCTACGAGCAGTACTTC.